One T cell receptor (beta chain) is described in this entry. Its matching antigen is unknown. In germline, CDR1 is SGDLS, CDR2 YYNGEE. This CDR3 has 15 residues. V dropped 1 base and J dropped 5 bases, with 16 bases sitting between them. The data are from a study of T cell repertoires in ileal Crohn's disease. Study-wide results and limits: Active smokers at surgery had more clonal expansions than non-smokers.

Each sample's TCRB immunosequencing used about 500 nanograms of biopsy DNA. Sequenced by immunoSEQ multiplex PCR; TCRdb stores in-frame clones only, minus some. Seen here are roughly 5,100 clones, over 75% observed once, and the top ten hold over 9.5%. Eligibility required adulthood, ileal or ileocolonic Crohn's disease and indicated ileocolonic resection. Source material: ileal tissue. The sequence derives from an adult with Crohn's disease. The J gene is TRBJ2-7, the V gene TRBV9; D is undetermined. The chain's CDR3 is CASSVSDTPPNEQYF. CDR3 in DNA: TGTGCCAGCAGCGTATCCGACACCCCGCCCAACGAGCAGTACTTC.